Listed below are T cell receptor beta chains from one sample, sequenced in a study of cytomegalovirus exposure and HLA in healthy donors. The table came from immunoSEQ multiplex PCR; TCRdb's copy has only in-frame clones and leaves some out. The table shows about 110,000 clones, with around 77% occurring only once. Sequencing was performed on PBMCs. The receptors were sampled from a woman aged 25-40 years in good health and CMV-seropositive. Each CDR3 is given with its conserved first and last residue. The D gene is left open where the match is weak. Not every row has a clone size; where given, it reads once, few, many or a size class.

TRBJ1-1,.,TRBV28,.,CASSLIPKNTEAFF,TGTGCCAGCAGTTTAATACCTAAGAACACTGAAGCTTTCTTT
TRBJ1-4,.,TRBV6-1,few,CASSEGQGPATNEKLFF,TGTGCCAGCAGTGAGGGGCAGGGTCCGGCAACTAATGAAAAACTGTTTTTT
TRBJ2-1,TRBD2,TRBV30,.,CACAGGFNEQFF,TGTGCCTGTGCGGGAGGTTTTAATGAGCAGTTCTTC
TRBJ1-5,.,TRBV11-2,.,CASSLGRENQPQHF,TGTGCCAGCAGCTTAGGCCGGGAGAATCAGCCCCAGCATTTT
TRBJ2-3,TRBD2,TRBV7-8,.,CASSQILGAGGITDTQYF,TGTGCCAGCAGTCAAATCCTTGGAGCGGGGGGCATCACAGATACGCAGTATTTT
TRBJ2-7,TRBD1,TRBV7-9,.,CASSRTGKSYEQYF,TGTGCCAGCAGCCGGACAGGGAAGTCCTACGAGCAGTACTTC
TRBJ2-7,TRBD1,TRBV27,.,CASSSGTAGYEQYF,TGTGCCAGCAGTTCCGGGACAGCAGGATACGAGCAGTACTTC
TRBJ2-7,.,TRBV27,.,CASSWTDNSYEQYF,TGTGCCAGCAGTTGGACAGACAACTCCTACGAGCAGTACTTC
TRBJ2-3,TRBD1,TRBV18,.,CASSPGTADTQYF,TGTGCCAGCTCACCCGGGACAGCAGATACGCAGTATTTT
TRBJ1-4,TRBD1,TRBV6-1,once,CASRGLQGAREKLFF,TGTGCCAGCAGGGGCCTCCAGGGGGCGAGGGAAAAACTGTTTTTT
TRBJ2-1,TRBD1,TRBV11-3,.,CASSFRGEQFF,TGTGCCAGCAGCTTCAGGGGGGAGCAGTTCTTC
TRBJ2-2,TRBD2,TRBV6-5,.,CASSSGGRSRGELFF,TGTGCCAGCAGTAGCGGGGGTCGAAGCCGCGGGGAGCTGTTTTTT
TRBJ2-3,.,TRBV6-5,.,CASSQGHPTDTQYF,TGTGCCAGCAGCCAGGGGCACCCCACAGATACGCAGTATTTT
TRBJ1-4,.,TRBV27,few,CASSFGQANEKLFF,TGTGCCAGCAGTTTCGGTCAGGCTAATGAAAAACTGTTTTTT
TRBJ2-1,TRBD1,TRBV6-6,.,CASSYRGQGAGEQFF,TGTGCCAGCAGTTACCGAGGACAGGGGGCCGGGGAGCAGTTCTTC
TRBJ1-2,.,TRBV6-5,.,CASSAELYGYTF,TGTGCCAGCAGCGCTGAACTCTATGGCTACACCTTC
TRBJ2-7,.,TRBV7-2,.,CASSPLGRDYEQYF,TGTGCCAGCAGCCCACTTGGGCGGGACTACGAGCAGTACTTC
TRBJ2-3,TRBD2,TRBV14,.,CASSPLPGLAGVTQYF,TGTGCCAGCAGCCCCCTACCGGGACTAGCGGGGGTAACGCAGTATTTT
TRBJ2-7,TRBD2,TRBV19,.,CASSMSFGGGEQYF,TGTGCCAGTAGTATGAGCTTTGGGGGGGGAGAGCAGTACTTC
TRBJ2-3,TRBD1,TRBV7-9,.,CASSQRTGVPTDTQYF,TGTGCCAGCAGCCAGCGGACAGGGGTCCCCACAGATACGCAGTATTTT
TRBJ1-3,TRBD1,TRBV19,few,CASLGDRAGNTIYF,TGTGCGTCCCTTGGGGACAGGGCTGGAAACACCATATATTTT
TRBJ1-2,.,TRBV10-3,.,CAISTEDVIYGYTF,TGTGCCATCAGTACGGAGGATGTTATCTATGGCTACACCTTC
TRBJ2-1,.,TRBV6-1,.,CASSQGSYNEQFF,TGTGCCAGCAGTCAGGGTTCCTACAATGAGCAGTTCTTC
TRBJ2-1,TRBD2,TRBV2,.,CASSDGDYNEQFF,TGTGCCAGCAGTGATGGGGACTACAATGAGCAATTCTTC
TRBJ2-3,TRBD2,TRBV6-6,.,CASSAKRGGRTDTQYF,TGTGCCAGCAGTGCCAAGCGGGGGGGCAGGACAGATACGCAGTATTTT
TRBJ2-2,TRBD1,TRBV19,.,CASSGQYTGELFF,TGTGCCAGCTCGGGACAGTACACCGGGGAGCTGTTTTTT
TRBJ1-1,TRBD1,TRBV6-6,once,CASSSPGTAEAFF,TGTGCCAGCAGTTCCCCAGGGACAGCAGAAGCTTTCTTT
TRBJ2-7,.,TRBV5-5,.,CASSLAQSSSYEQYF,TGTGCCAGCAGCTTGGCACAGTCAAGCTCCTACGAGCAGTACTTC
TRBJ2-7,TRBD1,TRBV18,.,CASSPGQGAYEQYF,TGTGCCAGCTCACCGGGACAGGGGGCCTACGAGCAGTACTTC
TRBJ1-2,TRBD1,TRBV19,.,CASSRQGLNYGYTF,TGTGCCAGTAGCCGACAGGGGCTGAACTATGGCTACACCTTC
TRBJ2-7,.,TRBV19,.,CASRSPGLHYEQYF,TGTGCCAGTAGATCCCCGGGACTCCACTACGAGCAGTACTTC
TRBJ1-2,.,TRBV5-6,.,CASSLVPGMDGYTF,TGTGCCAGCAGCTTGGTGCCGGGAATGGATGGCTACACCTTC
TRBJ1-2,TRBD1,TRBV18,few,CASSPGQTINYGYTF,TGTGCCAGCTCACCGGGACAGACGATCAACTATGGCTACACCTTC
TRBJ1-2,.,TRBV5-1,few,CASSSGEGYGYTF,TGCGCCAGCAGCTCGGGGGAGGGCTATGGCTACACCTTC
TRBJ2-4,TRBD1,TRBV6-1,.,CASSEEGTGAGIGTKNIQYF,TGTGCCAGCAGTGAAGAGGGGACAGGGGCGGGTATAGGAACCAAAAACATTCAGTACTTC
TRBJ2-7,TRBD2,TRBV27,once,CASSLVHVASGVDFHEQYF,TGTGCCAGCAGTTTAGTTCATGTCGCGAGCGGGGTCGATTTCCACGAGCAGTACTTC
TRBJ1-2,TRBD1,TRBV5-1,.,CASSLGDRFNYGYTF,TGCGCCAGCAGCTTGGGGGACAGATTTAACTATGGCTACACCTTC
TRBJ1-1,.,TRBV7-9,.,CASSLDSDTEAFF,TGTGCCAGCAGCTTAGATTCCGACACTGAAGCTTTCTTT
TRBJ1-3,.,TRBV9,.,CASSVVSGGSGNTIYF,TGTGCCAGCAGCGTAGTCTCGGGGGGGAGCGGAAACACCATATATTTT
TRBJ2-7,.,TRBV25-1,.,CASRKSYEQYF,TGTGCCAGCAGAAAGAGCTACGAGCAGTACTTC
TRBJ2-1,.,TRBV15,.,CATSSRGDSIYNEQFF,TGTGCCACCAGCAGCAGGGGGGACAGTATCTACAATGAGCAGTTCTTC
TRBJ1-1,.,TRBV27,.,CASSLSIGGPLNTEAFF,TGTGCCAGCAGTTTATCGATTGGAGGACCGCTGAACACTGAAGCTTTCTTT
TRBJ1-3,.,TRBV5-1,.,CASSLGPPSGNTIYF,TGCGCCAGCAGCTTGGGGCCCCCCTCTGGAAACACCATATATTTT